The clone carrying this T cell receptor (beta chain) is a singleton in its sample. Its antigen is not identified. These data originate in a study of regulatory T cells in long-lasting Graves disease. Study overall: Persistent cases were those of Graves' disease that involved over 5 years of antithyroid drugs with positive TSH receptor antibodies.

Arm-PCR with iRepertoire HTBI primers amplified the CDR3 regions for these TCR beta libraries. MiXCR, applied by TCRdb to the multiplex PCR reads, yields one record per CDR3 protein. There are more than 650,000 distinct CDR3 sequences in the sample; about 32% occur only once, and about 42% lies in the top ten. General study results and limits: Newly diagnosed disease favored TRBV20-1 and TRBJ2-1 over persistent disease.

Noted time point: persistent/refractory GD, antithyroid drugs over 5 years with positive TRAb. After RNA was extracted from PBMCs, the TCR library was made from it. Trimming pared 6 bases from V and 0 bases from J, leaving 14 bases between. CDR3 length: 15 residues. Material: peripheral blood mononuclear cells (PBMCs), obtained when the disease was refractory, from a patient treated with antithyroid drugs. The origin of this receptor is a female donor with Graves disease. V usage is TRBV12-3 or TRBV12-4 and J usage is TRBJ2-5; tentative D call: TRBD1 (6 bases). CDR3 amino acids: CASSRRTVYQETQYF. The CDR3 nucleotides are TGTGCCAGCAGCCGACGGACAGTGTACCAAGAGACCCAGTACTTC.